This TCR beta chain was observed in a study of OX40 agonist ivuxolimab in advanced cancers. V dropped 3 bases and J dropped 4 bases, with 4 bases sitting between them. Germline values: CDR1 SGHDN, CDR2 FVKESK. The CDR3 is 13 residues long. Patients were excluded for autoimmune disease history or systemic immunosuppression. The protocol was immunoSEQ multiplex PCR, while the TCRdb copy is restricted to in-frame clones and leaves out a portion. The sample lists around 30,000 clones; approximately 90% were seen once. This TCR was recovered from an adult with an advanced solid tumor such as melanoma, head and neck, liver or kidney cancer. Sequencing used CD4+ or CD8+ T cells sorted from blood, obtained in a trial of the OX40 agonist ivuxolimab. The chain has TRBV14 and TRBJ1-6; D is uncertain. The chain's CDR3 is CASSQGYNSPLHF. The CDR3 nucleotides read TGTGCCAGCAGCCAGGGATATAATTCACCCCTCCACTTT.